Listed here is a single TCR beta chain. This clone was seen a single time. Its antigen target is currently unknown. Base qualities are missing; no much larger clone stands one base away. TCRbeta CDR3 regions were amplified from genomic DNA by means of the immunoSEQ Assay, a bias-controlled multiplex PCR. The original pipeline was this. Nucleated cell counts per sample were estimated from amplification of reference gene primers within the assay. Sequence reads were collapsed and filtered to measure the absolute abundance of every unique TCRbeta CDR3 rearrangement. Productive Simpson clonality was computed per sample as the square root of Simpson's diversity index over productive rearrangements. The table was pulled from immuneACCESS by TCRdb, which kept in-frame rearrangements only. Such tables lose some clones; where checked, under half of the loss comes from unresolved V genes, and the rest has no known cause. The V and J calls and clone size come from that table; D and trimming were worked out from the DNA. This sample holds roughly 200,000 clones; approximately 86% were observed only once. The ten largest make up approximately 4% of the sample.

Participants in the prospective study were enrolled through a virtual design, were aged roughly 18 to 100 years, and lived in 24 United States geographic areas. Cohort assignment in the prospective study relied on participant-reported clinical history from a screening survey and a study questionnaire. A participant counted as exposed if, within 2 weeks of entering the study, that participant had been in contact with someone who had a PCR-confirmed or clinician-diagnosed COVID-19 case. In the prospective study, mobile phlebotomists collected whole blood, serum and a nasopharyngeal or oropharyngeal swab from each participant. Additional blood draws and questionnaires over a roughly two-month period could optionally be provided by prospective study participants. Before DNA extraction, blood samples from the prospective study were shipped at room temperature or frozen. The sample belongs to a study of blood T cell repertoires in COVID-19 (dated by TCRdb to the early 2020s). Regarding the complete study: Samples from collaborators originated in the United States, Italy and Spain and spanned both the acute and convalescent phases of COVID-19. Samples were obtained from the ongoing ImmuneRACE study (first 160 participants) and from about 1,300 subjects provided by 6 global collaborators. Where available, HLA class I and class II types were taken from metadata supplied by the sample provider and were not determined by assay-based typing. Subjects who had been exposed to COVID-19, were actively infected with it, or had recovered from it provided the deeply sampled blood TCRbeta repertoires that made up the dataset. The repertoires were made available in a free public database intended to serve as a resource for research on the immune response to SARS-CoV-2. Nearly every sample came with metadata listing a de-identified subject ID, COVID-19 status, age in years and sex. The prospective study material was composed of cDNA or gDNA derived from T cells, B-cell-depleted T cells, or PBMCs.

The V end loses 10 bases and the J end loses 5 bases, and a stretch of 15 bases separates them. The CDR3 holds 12 amino acids from the cysteine to the phenylalanine. The read is trimmed to its CDR3 DNA, 36 bases read in frame from base 1. The germline V gene (reference sequence) yields MNHNY for CDR1 and SVGAGI for CDR2. On the study overall, not on this receptor specifically: Clinical and demographic metadata were provided uncurated, with the amount varying by source and participant.

Sequenced sample: PBMCs or T cells enriched from blood (not recorded which). Recombination joined TRBV6-6 with TRBJ2-7, with the D gene too uncertain to name. The receptor was derived from a woman aged 30 to 39 who had been exposed to COVID-19. The base sequence is TGTGCCACCTCCCTCAATACAGACGAGCAGTACTTC. This sequence encodes CATSLNTDEQYF.